This TCR beta chain is drawn from a study of T-cell memory formation after mild COVID-19. Study in general: Across donors, TCR clusters were largely donor specific.

Constant-segment primers were used for 5'RACE, and the resulting TCR alpha and TCR beta cDNA libraries carried sample barcodes and UMIs. MiXCR, applied by TCRdb to the 5' RACE reads, yields one record per CDR3 protein. The table lists 350,000 to 400,000 distinct CDR3 sequences, about 21% of them singletons, with approximately 13% in the top ten. Germline lookup yields CDR1 SGHTA and CDR2 FQGNSA. The CDR3 sequence is 15 residues long. V was pared by 1 base and J by 2 bases, with 5 bases of the junction left unmatched. The study, taken as a whole, reports: Clones that contracted clustered mainly in CM and EM if CD4+ and in EMRA if CD8+. A subset of responding clones appeared in pre-infection memory, suggesting cross-reactive memory joined.

A note on this clonotype: Its antigen is unidentified.

The receptor was isolated from an adult woman who had mild COVID-19 (a few samples of this study predate the infection). Cell type and time point are not known. The genes are TRBV7-2 and TRBJ2-7, with TRBD2 matching over 7 bases. Sequenced sample: PBMCs or a T cell subset sorted from them (not recorded which). In DNA form, the CDR3 reads TGTGCCAGCAGCTTAGGCAGCGGGGCTACCTACGAGCAGTACTTC. Its translation: CASSLGSGATYEQYF.